This T cell receptor (beta chain) comes out of a study of CD8 T cells in Susac syndrome (dated by TCRdb to 2018 to 2020). The study in broad terms: Whether CD8+ T cell activation and differentiation in Susac syndrome was antigen driven was tested using repertoire sequencing.

This clonotype was seen once. Its recognized antigen is unknown. No clone much larger than this one lies a single base away; base qualities are absent. Evidence from one read is weak. Taken from cysteine to phenylalanine, the CDR3 has 11 residues. Of all the DNA, just the CDR3 is kept, 33 bases in frame from base 1. Clipping removes 8 bases from V and 5 bases from J, with 1 as the unmatched junction base count. Peripheral blood CD8+ and CD4+ T cells from healthy donors, Susac syndrome patients and multiple sclerosis patients were profiled using high-throughput TCR beta sequencing. The healthy donors served as controls matched for age and sex. Bulk CD8+ and CD4+ T cells were purified magnetically by negative isolation, whereas CD8+ TEMRA cells were enriched by FACS. Blood was collected in EDTA tubes and processed within 24 hours, with PBMCs isolated through density gradient centrifugation. PBMCs intended for TCR sequencing were cryopreserved in liquid nitrogen and were subsequently thawed in a 37 degrees C water bath. The sorted or isolated CD4+, CD8+ and CD8+ TEMRA cells had a purity of 90% or higher.

RNA was extracted with the RNeasy kit and roughly 0.45 to 1 ug was reverse transcribed using random hexamers. The immunoSEQ multiplex PCR assay, covering 54 Vbeta and 13 Jbeta segments, was used to amplify TCR beta CDR3 regions. PCR amplification bias was corrected by using a synthetic template baseline for primer optimization and computational correction. Processing in the source paper ran as follows. Only productive sequences were kept, with reads annotated to V, D and J genes according to IMGT and analyzed in immunoSEQ Analyzer. Clonality was computed as one minus Shannon entropy normalized by log2 of the number of productive unique sequences. Public and private clones were assessed among the 100 most prevalent clones of each patient and control. Susac-specific clones were defined as absent from healthy and MS cohorts, approximately 1,000 published viral clones and other ImmuneACCESS disease sequences. TCRdb handled the public reads itself, with Q25 trimming in fastp and clone calling in MiXCR, and kept productive beta chains. All rows with the same CDR3 protein become a single entry with the most common DNA and genes. The V and J calls shown here were made by TCRdb, not taken from the authors' results. Recorded for this sample are some 180,000 distinct CDR3 sequences; approximately 94% of them occurred a single time. The top ten clonotypes cover 0.1% of the sample.

Study-level results and caveats: The number of individuals in the TCR sequencing and HLA analysis was recognized as being relatively small.

The sample comprised CD4+ T cells from PBMCs. This receptor was identified in a human donor in good health. The sequence links TRBV12-3 or TRBV12-4 to TRBJ2-5, and 8 junctional nucleotides match TRBD2. The CDR3 protein: CASASGETQYF. Read as DNA, the sequence is TGTGCCAGCGCTAGCGGGGAGACCCAGTACTTC.